The rows below give T cell receptor beta chains drawn from one sample of a study of response to subunit inactivated influenza vaccine. One entry per CDR3 protein, called by TCRdb with MiXCR from the RT-PCR reads. The sample comprises about 540,000 distinct CDR3 sequences, approximately 22% of which are singletons, and around 2.8% rests with the top ten. These same records also appear under a second study, on T cells expressing NK-cell markers.

Sample: CD4+ T cells sorted from PBMCs, taken about 13 days after vaccination. The receptors stem from a man aged 45-60 years who received an inactivated influenza vaccine. Each CDR3 is given with its conserved first and last residue. The D gene is left open where the match is weak. A clone size is listed for some rows: how often the clone was seen (once, few, many), or a class if it is expanded.

TRBV28	-	TRBD1	TRBJ1-1	CASSLPPLTGGTEAFF	TGTGCCAGCAGTTTGCCCCCCCTTACAGGGGGGACTGAAGCTTTCTTT
TRBV14	once	-	TRBJ2-7	CASSPLPWTSDNVRYEQYF	TGTGCCAGCAGCCCGCTGCCCTGGACAAGCGATAATGTTCGTTACGAGCAGTACTTC
TRBV16	-	-	TRBJ2-1	CASSQVQGLSSYNEQFF	TGTGCCAGCAGCCAGGTCCAGGGGTTAAGCTCCTACAATGAGCAGTTCTTC
TRBV23-1	-	TRBD2	TRBJ2-1	CASSRGFGGTSGGPSYNEQFF	TGCGCCAGCAGCCGGGGATTTGGAGGGACTAGCGGGGGGCCGTCCTACAATGAGCAGTTCTTC
TRBV7-3	-	-	TRBJ1-1	CAILLQVLQNTEAFF	TGTGCCATACTTCTACAGGTTCTACAGAACACTGAAGCTTTCTTT
TRBV6-6	many	-	TRBJ2-1	CASVGAGYNEQFF	TGTGCCAGCGTGGGGGCAGGTTACAATGAGCAGTTCTTC
TRBV6-1	many	-	TRBJ2-1	CASSQGRENEQFF	TGTGCCAGCAGCCAAGGAAGGGAGAATGAGCAGTTCTTC
TRBV7-8	-	-	TRBJ2-2	CASSLGWQGSGELFF	TGTGCCAGCAGCTTAGGGTGGCAGGGCAGCGGGGAGCTGTTTTTT
TRBV20-1	-	TRBD2	TRBJ2-1	CSARGTSGSIYSSYNEQFF	TGCAGTGCTAGAGGGACTAGCGGGAGTATTTACAGCTCCTACAATGAGCAGTTCTTC
TRBV14	-	TRBD2	TRBJ2-1	CASSQDRLAGGPGFF	TGTGCCAGCAGCCAAGATCGGCTAGCGGGAGGGCCGGGGTTCTTC